The entry that follows covers one T cell receptor beta chain sequence. The antigen remains unidentified. PCR involved 60 Vbeta and 13 Jbeta primers. Repertoires were generated with immunoSEQ multiplex PCR, while TCRdb's copy carries only in-frame clones and drops some. The top ten clones hold approximately 3.8% of a sample with 100,000 to 150,000 clones, 74% of them seen once. While unrecorded immune exposures were likely, the donors were nominally healthy when sampled. These data come from a study of cytomegalovirus exposure and HLA in healthy donors. General observations from the study: When the data were analyzed later, several of the most significant clusters appeared to be linked to common viral pathogens. Some TCR beta chains (164 of them) were listed as cytomegalovirus-associated. Likely technical artifact: a cluster of highly shared sequence variants.

CDR1 is SGHAT, CDR2 FQDESV, per germline (reference sequence). The junction had 2 bases not matched to a gene; V was cut back by 5 bases and J by 2 bases. The CDR3 loop spans 14 amino acids. The sample taken for sequencing was PBMCs. The genes are TRBV11-1 and TRBJ2-1, with TRBD2 matching over 8 bases. The source of this sequence is a man aged 35 to 55 in good health and CMV-seropositive. The CDR3 protein is CASSTGRAYNEQFF. CDR3 in DNA: TGTGCCAGCAGCACCGGGAGGGCCTACAATGAGCAGTTCTTC.